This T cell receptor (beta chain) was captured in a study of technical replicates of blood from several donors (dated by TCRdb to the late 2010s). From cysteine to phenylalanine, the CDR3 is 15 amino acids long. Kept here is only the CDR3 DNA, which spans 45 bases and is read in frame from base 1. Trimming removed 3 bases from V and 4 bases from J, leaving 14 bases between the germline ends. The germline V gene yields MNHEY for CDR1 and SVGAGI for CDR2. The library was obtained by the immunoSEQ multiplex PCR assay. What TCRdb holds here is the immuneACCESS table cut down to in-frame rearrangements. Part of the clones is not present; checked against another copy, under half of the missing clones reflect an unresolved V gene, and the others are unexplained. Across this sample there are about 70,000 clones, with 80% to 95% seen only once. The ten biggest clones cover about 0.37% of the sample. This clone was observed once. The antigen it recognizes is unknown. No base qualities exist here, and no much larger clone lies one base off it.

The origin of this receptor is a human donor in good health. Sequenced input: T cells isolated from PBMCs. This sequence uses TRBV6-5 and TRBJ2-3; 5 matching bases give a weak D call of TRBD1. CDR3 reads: CASSYRGIGPDTQYF. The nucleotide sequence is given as TGTGCCAGCAGTTATAGGGGTATCGGCCCAGATACGCAGTATTTT.